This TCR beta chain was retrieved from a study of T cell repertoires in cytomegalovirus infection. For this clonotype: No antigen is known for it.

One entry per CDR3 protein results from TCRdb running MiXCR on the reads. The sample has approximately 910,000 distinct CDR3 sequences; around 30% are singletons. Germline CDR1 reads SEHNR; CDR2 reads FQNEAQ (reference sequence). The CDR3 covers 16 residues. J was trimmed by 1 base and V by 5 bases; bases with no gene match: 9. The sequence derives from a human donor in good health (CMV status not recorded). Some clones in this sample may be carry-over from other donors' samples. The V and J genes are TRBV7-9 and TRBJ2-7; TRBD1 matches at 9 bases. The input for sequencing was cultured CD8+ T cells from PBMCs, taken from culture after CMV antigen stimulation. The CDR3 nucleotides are TGTGCCAGCAGCGGGAGGGGACAGGGACCTTCCTACGAGCAGTACTTC. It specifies CASSGRGQGPSYEQYF.